Below, 28 T cell receptor beta chains from the same sample are listed, as sequenced in a study of beta chain features in type 1 diabetes. Study-wide results and limits: Researchers report that Type 1 diabetes patients had moderately but significantly shorter TCRB CDR3s across all four CD4+ subsets.

The antigens of these receptors remain unknown. Of the isolated RNA, all was reverse transcribed, and so the sequenced material was expressed TCRB transcripts. Clones were read by immunoSEQ multiplex PCR, and TCRdb kept only the in-frame ones, dropping some. The table has over 600,000 clones, approximately 13% seen once. The sample comprised naive CD4+ T cells from blood. Receptor source: a young man with type 1 diabetes.

This clone was detected only a few times. The J gene is TRBJ1-4, the V gene TRBV7-2; possible D gene TRBD1, 5 bases. CDR3 size: 13 residues. From germline, CDR1 is SGHTA and CDR2 FQGNSA. The V end lost 5 bases, the J end lost 7 bases, and 11 bases lay between the germline ends. CDR3 in amino acids: CASSAQGFEKLFF. In DNA, the CDR3 is TGTGCCAGCAGCGCTCAGGGTTTTGAAAAACTGTTTTTT.

This clone appeared a few times. The chain joins TRBV9 to TRBJ2-1; a weak D match, TRBD2 (5 bases). This CDR3 region has 14 residues. Germline V gene sequence: CDR1 SGDLS, CDR2 YYNGEE. The ends were cut back, 0 bases at V and 8 bases at J, with 12 bases in the middle. CDR3 sequence: CASSVAPQDYEQFF. The CDR3 region has the DNA TGTGCCAGCAGCGTAGCTCCGCAGGACTATGAGCAGTTCTTC.

The chain couples TRBV9 to TRBJ2-5; D might be TRBD1 or TRBD2, each matching 5 bases. The germline V gene has CDR1 SGDLS and CDR2 YYNGEE. The CDR3 extends over 15 amino acids. Deletions cut 0 bases from V and 3 bases from J, with 12 bases between. Here the CDR3 reads CASSVGLVGEETQYF. In nucleotides, the CDR3 is TGTGCCAGCAGCGTAGGCCTGGTGGGGGAAGAGACCCAGTACTTC.

This chain joins TRBV4-1 and TRBJ1-4; D ambiguous. The germline V gene encodes CDR1 MGHRA and CDR2 YSYEKL. V was shortened by 0 bases and J by 8 bases, with 16 bases between the two germline ends. This CDR3 comprises 16 residues. The CDR3 is CASSQDLGAVGEKLFF. The CDR3 DNA follows: TGCGCCAGCAGCCAAGATCTCGGAGCTGTGGGCGAAAAACTGTTTTTT.

The V call is TRBV25-1, the J call TRBJ1-1; D is ambiguous. The CDR3 runs 17 residues. Germline V CDR1 and CDR2: MGHDK, SYGVNS. The V end lost 0 bases, the J end lost 0 bases, and 14 bases lay between the germline ends. The CDR3 reads CASSEYPGRGLNTEAFF. CDR3 in DNA: TGTGCCAGCAGTGAATACCCAGGACGCGGACTGAACACTGAAGCTTTCTTT.

This clone was observed a few times. V and J are TRBV14 and TRBJ2-1, with a possible D match to TRBD2 (6 bases). Germline V gene sequence: CDR1 SGHDN, CDR2 FVKESK. The CDR3 is made up of 13 amino acids. Trimming cost V 4 bases and J 7 bases, with 11 bases left between them. CDR3 in amino acids: CASSPGGWNEQFF. CDR3 nucleotide sequence: TGTGCCAGCAGCCCCGGGGGATGGAATGAGCAGTTCTTC.

The chain is built from TRBV7-8 and TRBJ2-7; D perhaps matches TRBD1 (6 bases). The CDR3 spans 15 residues. V was cut by 2 bases and J by 2 bases, with 13 bases left in between. The germline V gene encodes CDR1 SGHVS and CDR2 FQNEAQ. CDR3 nucleotide sequence: TGTGCCAGCAGCTTACACGGACAGTCAACCTACGAGCAGTACTTC. Protein sequence: CASSLHGQSTYEQYF. Variable domain in full (rest from reference TRBV7-8 and TRBJ2-7): GAGVSQSPRYKVAKRGQDVALRCDPISGHVSLFWYQQALGQGPEFLTYFQNEAQLDKSGLPSDRFFAERPEGSVSTLKIQRTQQEDSAVYLCASSLHGQSTYEQYFGPGTRLTVT.

V is TRBV28 and J is TRBJ2-1; D perhaps matches TRBD1 (5 bases). Per germline, CDR1 MDHEN and CDR2 SYDVKM. Trimming removed 5 bases at V and 8 bases at J, with 16 bases between. The CDR3 sequence is 14 residues long. Here the CDR3 DNA reads TGTGCCAGCAGTCTCGACCAGGGCCGAGATGAGCAGTTCTTC. It specifies CASSLDQGRDEQFF.

Remarks on this clone: A much larger clone differs by one base, so this may be a read error. The chain has TRBV19 and TRBJ1-3; D unclear. V lost 4 bases to trimming and J lost 0 bases, with 10 bases between them. CDR1 is LNHDA, CDR2 SQIVND, per germline (reference sequence). This CDR3 is 15 amino acids long. DNA for the CDR3: TGTGCCAGTAGTAGATGCCTCGACTCTGGAAACACCATATATTTT. Translation: CASSRCLDSGNTIYF.

The chain has TRBV28 and TRBJ1-5; 8 positions agree with TRBD1. There are 16 residues in the CDR3. After removal of 3 bases from V and 4 bases from J, the junction contained 8 bases not matched to a gene. Per the germline V gene, CDR1 is MDHEN and CDR2 is SYDVKM. For the CDR3, the DNA is TGTGCCAGCAGTTTCCTCGGACAGGGAGGAAATCAGCCCCAGCATTTT. It codes for CASSFLGQGGNQPQHF.

The chain joins TRBV9 to TRBJ1-2, with TRBD1 matching over 8 bases. V gave up 4 bases and J gave up 5 bases; unmatched junction bases: 7. The CDR3 loop spans 14 amino acids. The germline CDR1 and CDR2 sequences are SGDLS and YYNGEE. CDR3 DNA: TGTGCCAGCAGCTCTCAGGGGGCGCTTTATGGCTACACCTTC. Its translation: CASSSQGALYGYTF.

CDR3: CASSVGGWGINSPLHF. The CDR3, as DNA: TGTGCCAGCAGCGTAGGCGGATGGGGGATTAATTCACCCCTCCACTTT. The rearrangement joins TRBV9 to TRBJ1-6; D is possibly TRBD1 (5 bases). Trimming took off 0 bases at V and 6 bases at J, with 13 bases between the two ends. Germline CDR1 and CDR2: SGDLS and YYNGEE. This CDR3 region has 16 residues.

This clone was detected a few times. The V call is TRBV5-1, the J call TRBJ2-7; D unclear. The V gene lost 5 bases and the J gene lost 5 bases, with 11 bases spanning the gap. The CDR3 has 12 residues. CDR1 is SGHRS, CDR2 YFSETQ, per germline. The CDR3 region is CASSGLLDEQYF. CDR3 DNA: TGCGCCAGCAGTGGTCTGCTAGACGAGCAGTACTTC.

The chain recombines TRBV11-1 with TRBJ2-7, with D possibly matching TRBD1 (5 bases). The CDR3 loop spans 15 amino acids. Germline V CDR1 and CDR2: SGHAT, FQDESV (reference sequence). The ends were cut back, 3 bases at V and 0 bases at J, with 12 bases in the middle. The DNA for the CDR3 is TGTGCCAGCAGCTTTAATTCGGACATCTCCTACGAGCAGTACTTC. It translates to CASSFNSDISYEQYF.

The sample holds a few counts of this clone. The chain couples TRBV11-2 to TRBJ1-4; D is possibly TRBD1 (5 bases). Trimming took 4 bases from V and 4 from J, leaving 19 bases between them. The germline V gene encodes CDR1 SGHAT and CDR2 FQNNGV. CDR3 size: 17 residues. The CDR3 is CASSSRDGLPLNEKLFF. DNA for the CDR3: TGTGCCAGCAGCTCCCGGGACGGCCTTCCCCTTAATGAAAAACTGTTTTTT.

This clone has a handful of counts. The chain couples TRBV7-9 to TRBJ2-5; D is unresolved. The J call could be wrong; TRBJ2-7 is a better fit for the DNA end. CDR3 length: 14 residues. Germline CDR1 and CDR2: SEHNR and FQNEAQ (reference sequence). The DNA of the CDR3 is TGTGCCAGCAGCTTTTCCAGAGCCTCCTACGAGCAGTACTTC. It translates to CASSFSRASYEQYF.

The chain is built from TRBV14 and TRBJ2-1; TRBD2 matches at 9 bases. This CDR3 spans 21 amino acids. The J segment lost 0 bases and the V segment lost 0 bases, leaving 15 bases of the junction unmatched. CDR1 is SGHDN, CDR2 FVKESK, per germline. The CDR3 region is CASSQEASGAIYWSSYNEQFF. The DNA of the CDR3 is TGTGCCAGCAGCCAAGAGGCTAGCGGGGCGATTTATTGGAGCTCCTACAATGAGCAGTTCTTC.

CDR3: CASSLGGTGLADTQYF. CDR3 sequence (DNA): TGCGCCAGCAGCTTGGGTGGGACAGGTCTGGCAGATACGCAGTATTTT. This sequence joins TRBV5-1 and TRBJ2-3; 8 bases line up with TRBD1. Per the germline V gene, CDR1 is SGHRS and CDR2 is YFSETQ. The CDR3 loop spans 16 amino acids. With 0 bases clipped from V and 4 bases from J, the junction kept 7 bases outside the gene matches.

In its sample, this clone was seen a few times. The chain has TRBV9 and TRBJ2-1; perhaps TRBD2 as D (5 bases). Trimming removed 4 bases from V and 8 bases from J, with 16 bases in between. CDR1 is SGDLS and CDR2 is YYNGEE in the germline V gene. This CDR3 has 14 amino acids. DNA for the CDR3: TGTGCCAGCAGCCTTAGTGGCGGGTGGGATGAGCAGTTCTTC. Amino acid sequence: CASSLSGGWDEQFF.

This clone was counted a few times. The chain combines TRBV9 with TRBJ1-5; TRBD1 matches at 8 bases. The CDR3 is made up of 14 amino acids. From germline, CDR1 is SGDLS and CDR2 YYNGEE. The junction had 6 bases not matched to a gene; V was cut back by 0 bases and J by 10 bases. CDR3 loop: CASSVEGQGGPQHF. CDR3 DNA sequence: TGTGCCAGCAGCGTAGAAGGACAGGGAGGACCCCAGCATTTT.

This clone was seen a handful of times. The chain is built from TRBV29-1 and TRBJ2-3; no clear D. Germline V gene data show CDR1 as SQVTM and CDR2 as ANQGSEA. The CDR3 runs to 14 residues. The V gene lost 4 bases and the J gene lost 1 base, with 12 bases spanning the gap. The CDR3 DNA is TGCAGCGTTGTTTTTACACCCGGCACAGATACGCAGTATTTT. It specifies CSVVFTPGTDTQYF.

V gene TRBV27 combines with J gene TRBJ2-4, with D uncertain. Germline V gene data show CDR1 as MNHEY and CDR2 as SMNVEV (reference sequence). The CDR3 loop spans 16 amino acids. V lost 1 base to trimming and J lost 9 bases, with 19 bases between them. As DNA, the CDR3 is TGTGCCAGCAGTTTATTTGGCACCCGCGCGCCATCCATTCAGTACTTC. Its translation: CASSLFGTRAPSIQYF.

V is TRBV7-9 and J is TRBJ2-1, with 7 positions matching TRBD1. Germline trimming cut 5 bases from V and 8 bases from J; bases unmatched to any gene: 6. CDR1 and CDR2 (germline): SEHNR, FQNEAQ (reference sequence). The CDR3 has 13 residues. CDR3 loop: CASSPRQGHEQFF. The CDR3 nucleotides read TGTGCCAGCAGCCCAAGACAGGGACATGAGCAGTTCTTC.

The CDR3 bases are TGCGCCAGCAGGGGGGTCCCGTCTACATATGATGAGCAGTTCTTC. Amino acids: CASRGVPSTYDEQFF. The V gene is TRBV5-1, the J gene TRBJ2-1; D could derive from TRBD1 or TRBD2 (5 bases each). CDR1 and CDR2 (germline): SGHRS, YFSETQ. Trimming cost V 5 bases and J 8 bases, with 20 bases left between them. The CDR3 extends over 15 amino acids. Complete variable domain (other parts from reference TRBV5-1 and TRBJ2-1): KAGVTQTPRYLIKTRGQQVTLSCSPISGHRSVSWYQQTPGQGLQFLFEYFSETQRNKGNFPGRFSGRQFSNSRSEMNVSTLELGDSALYLCASRGVPSTYDEQFFGPGTRLTVL.

The V call is TRBV10-3, the J call TRBJ2-2; TRBD1 aligns across 8 bases. Per the germline V gene, CDR1 is ENHRY and CDR2 is SYGVKD. The CDR3 loop spans 16 amino acids. V was pared by 7 bases and J by 0 bases, with 7 bases of the junction left unmatched. CDR3 nucleotides: TGTGCCATCATGGAAGGGACAGGCGCGAACACCGGGGAGCTGTTTTTT. Residues: CAIMEGTGANTGELFF.

The chain has TRBV6-6 and TRBJ1-1; no clear D gene. V was pared by 7 bases and J by 4 bases, with 10 bases between. The CDR3 is made up of 12 amino acids. The V gene's germline CDR1 is MNHNY and CDR2 SVGAGI (reference sequence). CDR3 region: CASNRRSTEAFF. The CDR3 DNA is TGTGCCAGCAACCGGAGGAGCACTGAAGCTTTCTTT.

This chain links TRBV7-9 with TRBJ2-1; 7 nucleotides line up with TRBD1. V lost 5 bases and J lost 6; bases outside the gene matches: 7. CDR3 length equals 14 residues. The germline V gene has CDR1 SEHNR and CDR2 FQNEAQ (reference sequence). The DNA for the CDR3 is TGTGCCAGCAGCCTCCGACAGGGAAGCAATGAGCAGTTCTTC. Its translation is CASSLRQGSNEQFF.

This clone was recorded a few times. The rearrangement joins TRBV6-5 to TRBJ1-5, with D possibly matching TRBD1 (6 bases). The CDR3 consists of 13 residues. The V gene's germline CDR1 is MNHEY and CDR2 SVGAGI. Between the trimmed V and J ends, which lost 8 bases and 6 bases, there was a span of 14 bases. The CDR3 DNA reads as TGTGCCAGCGGTCAGCAGGGGATTCAGCCCCAGCATTTT. It yields the protein CASGQQGIQPQHF.